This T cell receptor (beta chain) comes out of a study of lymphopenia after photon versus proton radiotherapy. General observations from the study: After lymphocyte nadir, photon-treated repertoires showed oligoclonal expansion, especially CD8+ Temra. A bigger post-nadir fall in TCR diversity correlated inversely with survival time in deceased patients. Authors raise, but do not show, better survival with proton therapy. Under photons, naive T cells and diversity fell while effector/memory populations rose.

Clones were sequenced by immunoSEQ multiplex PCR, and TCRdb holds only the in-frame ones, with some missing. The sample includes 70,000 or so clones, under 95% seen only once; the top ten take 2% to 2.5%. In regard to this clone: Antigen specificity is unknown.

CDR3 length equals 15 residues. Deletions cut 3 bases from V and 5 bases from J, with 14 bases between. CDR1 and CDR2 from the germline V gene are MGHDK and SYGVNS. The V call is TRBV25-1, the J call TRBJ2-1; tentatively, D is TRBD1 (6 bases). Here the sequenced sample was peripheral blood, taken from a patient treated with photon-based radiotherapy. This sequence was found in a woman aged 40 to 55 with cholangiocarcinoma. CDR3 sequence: CASSELAGVDNEQFF. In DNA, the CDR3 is TGTGCCAGCAGTGAGTTGGCAGGGGTAGACAATGAGCAGTTCTTC.